This TCR beta chain was documented in a study of immune characteristics of hereditary and idiopathic chronic pancreatitis. A note on the overall study: Local pancreatic immune cells and TCRbeta repertoires were profiled in hereditary and idiopathic chronic pancreatitis and were compared with control organ donor pancreases. The gDNA-based approach was chosen because it involved minimal in vitro experimental manipulation of pancreas-infiltrating T cells. TCRbeta sequencing covered 5 control pancreases, roughly seven hereditary chronic pancreatitis pancreases and roughly 6 idiopathic chronic pancreatitis pancreases. On the study overall, not on this receptor specifically: Differences in Vbeta-Jbeta gene family usage, including TRBV10, TRBV19, TRBV23 and TRBV5, were found between hereditary and idiopathic chronic pancreatitis. Because patient tissue could only be obtained at the time of TPIAT, differences in disease duration may have influenced the immune findings. Chronic pancreatitis caused by alcohol use was excluded from the study. Among 10 to 15 chronic pancreatitis patients, higher numbers of productive TCR rearrangements went along with higher disease severity scores, showing a positive correlation. Both chronic pancreatitis groups showed significantly increased TCRbeta repertoire diversity and reduced clonality versus controls.

This clone was seen only a few times. This receptor's antigen is unknown. Per-nucleotide qualities are absent, and no much larger clonotype sits a single base away. Libraries were prepared through the immunoSEQ multiplex PCR assay. From pancreatic genomic DNA, the TCRbeta CDR3 region along with adjacent sequences was amplified and then sequenced. In the source study's methods: Repertoire diversity was assessed as a mean normalized Shannon-Wiener index, together with productive clonality and counts of productive rearrangements. The nonparametric Mann-Whitney U test was used to compare repertoire metrics between the control and chronic pancreatitis groups. CDR3beta sequences with identical amino acid composition and length across subjects were defined as shared clonotypes. The clones in this table, taken by TCRdb from immuneACCESS, are in-frame only. Not every clone is retained; where verified, under half of the shortfall comes from an unresolved V gene, and the cause of the rest is unknown. V, J and clone size are those of that table, while D and trimming were read from the DNA. This sample has approximately 6,000 clones in its table, and more than 65% of those were observed once. Under 8% of the sample is held by the ten biggest clonotypes.

Pancreas tissue with chronic pancreatitis was obtained from patients having total pancreatectomy with islet autotransplantation (TPIAT). None of the chronic pancreatitis patients included in the study had a known history of diabetes. Genomic DNA was extracted directly from bulk pancreas tissue, without T cell sorting, for TCRbeta sequencing. Pancreas tissues were collected consecutively from patients and organ donors at two US centers. The junction shows trimming of 3 bases on V and 7 bases on J, and the gene matches do not reach 12 bases of it. There are 16 amino acids in the CDR3, from cysteine to phenylalanine inclusive. Just the 48-base CDR3 DNA is kept, in frame starting at base 1. From a lookup of the germline V gene (reference sequence), CDR1 and CDR2 are MNHEY and SMNVEV.

The sequenced sample was pancreas tissue with hereditary chronic pancreatitis. The chain uses TRBV27 and TRBJ2-1; 7 nucleotides in the junction match TRBD1. The TCR originated in a human donor with chronic pancreatitis. The CDR3 here reads CASSLVARGLENEQFF. The nucleotide sequence is TGTGCCAGCAGTTTGGTTGCGAGGGGGCTTGAAAATGAGCAGTTCTTC.